The T cell receptor beta chain under discussion was sequenced for a study of early T cells in non-severe SARS-CoV-2 infection. About the study: Unsorted whole blood bulk RNA was sequenced, with unpaired chains. Study results and limitations: Anti-spike CD8 specificities were favored by VDJdb matching, whose results missed private and CD4 specificities.

CDR1 and CDR2 from the germline V gene are MNHNS and SASEGT. CDR3 length equals 12 residues. A word on this clonotype: Its cognate antigen is unknown. This may be a read error: a much more frequent sequence differs by one nucleotide.

Unique molecular identifiers were attached to individual cDNA molecules. Each CDR3 protein is one row after TCRdb ran MiXCR on the 5' RACE reads. The repertoire includes about 67,000 distinct CDR3 sequences, around 10% of them detected once, and less than 5% sits in the top ten. The receptor comes from an adult who was a healthcare worker with PCR-confirmed SARS-CoV-2 infection or an uninfected control (not recorded which). The source material was whole blood. The chain uses TRBV6-1 and TRBJ2-3; D perhaps matches TRBD2 (6 bases). CDR3 bases: TGTGTCAGCAGCCGGGAGAGAGCCCCCCGGTATTTT. It encodes CVSSRERAPRYF.